The sequence of this TCR beta chain was determined in a study of spatial heterogeneity in lung cancer. The CDR3 is 16 residues long. Germline V gene sequence: CDR1 MGHDK, CDR2 SYGVNS. Trimming took 6 bases from V and 2 from J, leaving 16 bases between them. The time point is: sample taken at primary tumor resection. TCRdb used MiXCR to reprocess the 5' RACE reads, holding one entry per CDR3 protein. The sample contains approximately 92,000 distinct CDR3 sequences, more than 10% of which appear only once. J is TRBJ2-2 and V is TRBV25-1, with D perhaps matching TRBD1 (5 bases). Here the sequenced sample was PBMCs, taken at surgery. The receptor's source is a male donor with early-stage non-small cell lung cancer. The CDR3 DNA is TGTGCCAGCAGGCCCGGACACCTGGTCAACACCGGGGAGCTGTTTTTT. Its protein is CASRPGHLVNTGELFF.